These T cell receptor beta chains were read from a single sample in a study of blood T cell repertoires in COVID-19. This table comes from immunoSEQ multiplex PCR, and its TCRdb copy is limited to in-frame clones, with some not included. This table has about 390,000 clones, roughly 86% appearing once. Sequenced material: peripheral blood. The receptors derive from a woman aged 55-70 years with COVID-19, enrolled during active disease. CDR3s include the opening cysteine and the closing phenylalanine or tryptophan. A D gene is named only where the DNA matches it firmly. Clone sizes are given selectively: once, few, many, or a class where the clone is expanded.

size: .
D: TRBD1
J: TRBJ2-7
V: TRBV6-5
CDR3: CASSPRDRFHEQYF
DNA: TGTGCCAGCAGCCCCCGGGACAGGTTCCACGAGCAGTACTTC

size: .
D: .
J: TRBJ1-1
V: TRBV6-5
CDR3: CASVWSYTEAFF
DNA: TGTGCCAGCGTATGGAGTTACACTGAAGCTTTCTTT

size: .
D: TRBD2
J: TRBJ2-5
V: TRBV5-1
CDR3: CASSPVAGGLETQYF
DNA: TGCGCCAGCAGCCCGGTGGCGGGGGGGCTTGAGACCCAGTACTTC

size: .
D: TRBD2
J: TRBJ2-3
V: TRBV3-1/TRBV3-2
CDR3: CASSLSGGGVADTQYF
DNA: TGTGCCAGCAGCCTTAGTGGCGGGGGGGTAGCAGATACGCAGTATTTT

size: few
D: .
J: TRBJ1-5
V: TRBV27
CDR3: CASSFRGNQPQHF
DNA: TGTGCCAGCAGTTTCAGGGGCAATCAGCCCCAGCATTTT

size: .
D: .
J: TRBJ2-1
V: TRBV9
CDR3: CASSVYSGDLNEQFF
DNA: TGTGCCAGCAGCGTATATTCGGGGGACTTAAATGAGCAGTTCTTC

size: few
D: TRBD2
J: TRBJ2-1
V: TRBV6-5
CDR3: CASNFGGEQFF
DNA: TGTGCCAGCAATTTCGGGGGGGAGCAGTTCTTC

size: few
D: TRBD1
J: TRBJ1-5
V: TRBV6-5
CDR3: CASSSMTGGHQPQHF
DNA: TGTGCCAGCAGTTCGATGACAGGGGGCCATCAGCCCCAGCATTTT

size: .
D: TRBD1
J: TRBJ2-3
V: TRBV5-1
CDR3: CASSLTKGAYVKDTDTQYF
DNA: TGCGCCAGCAGCTTAACAAAGGGGGCGTACGTTAAGGACACAGATACGCAGTATTTT

size: .
D: TRBD1
J: TRBJ2-1
V: TRBV25-1
CDR3: CASTDRGHNEQFF
DNA: TGTGCCAGCACCGACAGGGGCCACAATGAGCAGTTCTTC

size: .
D: .
J: TRBJ1-1
V: TRBV5-4
CDR3: CASSSRGWADTEAFF
DNA: TGTGCCAGCAGTTCACGGGGGTGGGCAGACACTGAAGCTTTCTTT

size: .
D: .
J: TRBJ1-2
V: TRBV6-5
CDR3: CASSPGSYGYTF
DNA: TGTGCCAGCAGCCCAGGTAGCTATGGCTACACCTTC

size: .
D: .
J: TRBJ1-2
V: TRBV24-1
CDR3: CATRGGDDYGYTF
DNA: TGTGCCACCAGGGGGGGGGACGACTATGGCTACACCTTC

size: .
D: .
J: TRBJ2-1
V: TRBV3-1/TRBV3-2
CDR3: CASSLRDYEQFF
DNA: TGTGCCAGCAGCCTCCGGGACTATGAGCAGTTCTTC

size: .
D: .
J: TRBJ2-7
V: TRBV29-1
CDR3: CSVRPGLSYEQYF
DNA: TGCAGCGTTCGACCCGGACTAAGCTACGAGCAGTACTTC

size: .
D: .
J: TRBJ1-2
V: TRBV9
CDR3: CASSVGPTGDGYTF
DNA: TGTGCCAGCAGCGTTGGGCCCACGGGAGATGGCTACACCTTC

size: .
D: .
J: TRBJ1-1
V: TRBV7-8
CDR3: CASSLVTGLNTEAFF
DNA: TGTGCCAGCAGCTTAGTAACAGGCCTGAACACTGAAGCTTTCTTT

size: .
D: TRBD2
J: TRBJ2-3
V: TRBV19
CDR3: CASSTRTSGATDTQYF
DNA: TGTGCCAGTAGTACCCGGACTAGCGGGGCCACAGATACGCAGTATTTT